This T cell receptor beta chain originates from a study of blood T cell repertoires in COVID-19. Overall study: The analysed material was cDNA or gDNA that came from T cells, B-cell-depleted T cells, or PBMCs.

Authors' methods: For nucleated cells, counts were estimated from reference gene primer amplification. Generated by immunoSEQ multiplex PCR, the TCRdb table keeps only in-frame clones and is missing some. The D gene and trimming were derived from the DNA, and the V and J assignments and clone size from that table. The profile covers approximately 93,000 clones, with about 86% appearing a single time and around 2.1% taken by the ten largest. V shed 7 bases and J 3 bases; nucleotides not matched to a gene: 5. CDR3 size: 14 residues. Germline values: CDR1 SNHLY, CDR2 FYNNEI. Sequencing used peripheral blood. The chain has TRBV2 and TRBJ1-5; 8 bases map to TRBD1. This TCR derives from a man aged 45-65 years with COVID-19, enrolled during active disease. Written as DNA, the CDR3 is TGTGCCAGCAACACAGGGGGATTCAATCAGCCCCAGCATTTT. It specifies CASNTGGFNQPQHF.